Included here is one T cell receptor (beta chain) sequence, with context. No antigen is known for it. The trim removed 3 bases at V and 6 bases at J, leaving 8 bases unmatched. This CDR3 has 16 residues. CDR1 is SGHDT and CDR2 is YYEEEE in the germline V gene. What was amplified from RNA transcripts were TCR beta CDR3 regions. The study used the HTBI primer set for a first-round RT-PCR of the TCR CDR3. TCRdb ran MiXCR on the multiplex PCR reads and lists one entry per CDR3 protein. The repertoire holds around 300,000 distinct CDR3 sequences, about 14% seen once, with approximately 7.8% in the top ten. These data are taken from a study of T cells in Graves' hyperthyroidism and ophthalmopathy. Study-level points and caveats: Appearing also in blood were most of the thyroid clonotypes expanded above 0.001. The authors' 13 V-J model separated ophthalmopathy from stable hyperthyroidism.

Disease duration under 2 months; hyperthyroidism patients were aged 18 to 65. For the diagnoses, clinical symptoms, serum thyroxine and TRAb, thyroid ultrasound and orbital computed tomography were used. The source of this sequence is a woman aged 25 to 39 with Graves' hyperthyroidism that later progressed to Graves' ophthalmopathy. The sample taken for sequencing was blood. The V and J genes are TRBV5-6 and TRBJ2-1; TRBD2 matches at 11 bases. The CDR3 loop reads CASSWLTSGSGNEQFF. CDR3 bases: TGTGCCAGCAGCTGGTTAACTAGCGGGAGTGGCAATGAGCAGTTCTTC.